The clone carrying this TCR beta chain was detected many times. Its antigen remains unidentified. TCR beta CDR3 regions were amplified from RNA transcripts. RT-PCR in the first round (using the HTBI primer set) targeted the TCR CDR3. One entry per CDR3 protein, called by TCRdb with MiXCR from the multiplex PCR reads. The table includes hundreds of thousands of distinct CDR3 sequences, around 14% detected once. The record originates from a study of T cells in Graves' hyperthyroidism and ophthalmopathy. Study background: Specimen type is peripheral blood, collected at initial diagnosis prior to any treatment. Study conclusions and caveats: Within blood appeared most thyroid clonotypes that had expanded above 0.001.

Orbital computed tomography, thyroid ultrasound, serum thyroxine and TRAb, and clinical symptoms together informed the diagnoses. V dropped 3 bases and J dropped 0; count of bases not matched to a gene: 4. From germline, CDR1 is SGHRS and CDR2 YFSETQ. The CDR3 runs 15 residues. This rearrangement joins TRBV5-1 to TRBJ2-3; TRBD2 agrees at 7 bases. This clonotype originated in a young woman with Graves' hyperthyroidism. The sample was blood. CDR3 sequence (DNA): TGCGCCAGCAGCTGGAGCGGGACTAGCACAGATACGCAGTATTTT. As protein: CASSWSGTSTDTQYF.